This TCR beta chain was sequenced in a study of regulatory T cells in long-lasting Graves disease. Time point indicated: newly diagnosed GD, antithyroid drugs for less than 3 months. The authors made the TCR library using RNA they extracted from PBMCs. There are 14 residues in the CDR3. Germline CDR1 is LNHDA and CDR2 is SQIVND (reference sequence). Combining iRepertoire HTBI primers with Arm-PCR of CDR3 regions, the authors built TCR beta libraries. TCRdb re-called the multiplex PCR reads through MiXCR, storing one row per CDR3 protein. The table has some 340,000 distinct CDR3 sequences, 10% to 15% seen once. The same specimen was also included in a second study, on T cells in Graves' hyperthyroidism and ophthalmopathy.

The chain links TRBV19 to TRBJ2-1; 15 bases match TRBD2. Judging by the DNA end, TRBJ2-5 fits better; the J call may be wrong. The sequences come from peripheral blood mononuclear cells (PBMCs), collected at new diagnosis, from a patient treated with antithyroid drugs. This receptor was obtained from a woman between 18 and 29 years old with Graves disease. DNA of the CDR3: TGTGCCACCGGGACTAGCGGGGGGATGGAGACCCAGTACTTC. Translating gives CATGTSGGMETQYF.